Below are 2 T cell receptor beta chains sequenced from a single sample in a study of blood T cell repertoires in COVID-19. Sequenced by immunoSEQ multiplex PCR; TCRdb stores in-frame clones only, minus some. The sample lists 150,000 or so clones, approximately 82% occurring once. The specimen was peripheral blood. Receptors originate from a human donor with acute or convalescent COVID-19. The donor label of this sample is uncertain.

The CDR3 loop is CASNSGTGGMNEQYF. CDR3 in DNA: TGTGCCAGCAACTCTGGCACAGGGGGTATGAACGAGCAGTACTTC. The chain recombines TRBV27 with TRBJ2-7, with 8 positions matching TRBD1. The CDR3 covers 15 residues. The V gene end was trimmed by 7 bases and the J gene end by 5 bases; junction bases not matched to a gene: 13. The V gene's germline CDR1 is MNHEY and CDR2 SMNVEV (reference sequence).

This CDR3 is CASSLWAGSSTDTQYF. CDR3 in DNA: TGTGCCAGCAGCTTGTGGGCAGGGTCTAGCACAGATACGCAGTATTTT. The chain is built from TRBV11-1 and TRBJ2-3; TRBD1 might be the D (5 bases). CDR1 SGHAT and CDR2 FQDESV come from the germline V gene (reference sequence). Trimming left V 3 bases short and J 0 bases short, with 13 bases between. The CDR3 spans 16 residues.